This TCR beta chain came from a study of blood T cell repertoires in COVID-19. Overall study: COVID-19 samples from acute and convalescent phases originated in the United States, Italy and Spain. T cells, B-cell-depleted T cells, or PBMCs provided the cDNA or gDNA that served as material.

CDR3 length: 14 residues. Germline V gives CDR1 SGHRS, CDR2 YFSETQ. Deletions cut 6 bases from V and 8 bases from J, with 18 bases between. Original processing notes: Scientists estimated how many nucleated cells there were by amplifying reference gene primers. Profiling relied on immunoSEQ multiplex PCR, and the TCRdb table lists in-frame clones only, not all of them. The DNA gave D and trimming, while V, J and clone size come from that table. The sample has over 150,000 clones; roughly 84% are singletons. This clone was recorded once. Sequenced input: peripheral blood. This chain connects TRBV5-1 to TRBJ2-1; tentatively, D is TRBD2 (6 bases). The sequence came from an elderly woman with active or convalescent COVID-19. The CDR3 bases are TGCGCCAGCAAAGGGACTCTCGGTGCGGATGAGCAGTTCTTC. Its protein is CASKGTLGADEQFF.